This T cell receptor (beta chain) came from a study of human T cells and chemical hapten exposure. TCRdb reprocessed the RACE reads via MiXCR and lists one record per CDR3 protein. This table holds approximately 77,000 distinct CDR3 sequences, approximately 14% found once. Time point defined: pre-sensitization, week 0. Described treatment: therapeutic diphenylcyclopropenone sensitization with weekly scalp DPC. This clonotype was observed a handful of times. The CDR3 is 15 residues long. Trimming pared 3 bases from V and 8 bases from J, leaving 19 bases between. Germline V lookup: CDR1 SGHRS, CDR2 YFSETQ.

This receptor was obtained from a woman aged 45-59 years with alopecia areata. Some clones in this sample may be carry-over from other donors' samples. V and J are TRBV5-1 and TRBJ2-3, with D possibly being TRBD1 (6 bases). Sample: whole blood, taken in connection with sensitization to the hapten diphenylcyclopropenone (DPC). The chain's CDR3 is CASSSEARTDSTQYF. In nucleotides, the CDR3 is TGCGCCAGCAGCTCTGAAGCCCGGACAGATTCTACGCAGTATTTT.